What follows describes a single T cell receptor (beta chain). Its antigen is unknown. No per-base quality is available; no much larger clone lies one base away. Using the deep immunoSEQ assay, TCR CDR3 regions were amplified from genomic DNA by multiplex PCR. Extracted genomic DNA from each cell subset was spread evenly across all wells of several immunoSEQ 96-well plates, with each plate serving as a replicate. For sorted subsets, roughly 200 ng of genomic DNA, equivalent to 25,000 to 35,000 T cell genomes, went into each replicate PCR. Purified libraries were quantified with a Qubit 3.0 fluorometer, sized on a Bioanalyzer 2100, and re-quantified with the KAPA Library Quantification kit. Each immunoSEQ 96-well plate was sequenced on its own single-read 150-cycle Illumina NextSeq 550 flow cell. In the paper's pipeline: The immunoSEQ output contained only junctional sequences without quality scores, so filtering could not match that applied to full-length reads. Sequences were annotated with PyIR, a Python wrapper for IgBLAST v1.9, and V/J genes and CDR3 were assigned using IMGT germline references. Reads were filtered out if the reads had weak V/J assignments (E-value above 1e-6), no CDR3, stop codons, out-of-frame junctions, or ambiguous translated residues. A V3J clonotype was defined by an identical inferred V gene, J gene, and CDR3 amino acid sequence. Percentage overlap between repertoires was calculated by dividing the number of shared unique clonotypes by the size of the smaller repertoire. Repertoire richness was assessed with RTK rarefaction, the Chao1 estimator, and Recon v2.1 estimates of unobserved clonotypes. For all TCRbeta clonotypes obtained by the gDNA method from a few donors, generation probabilities were computed with OLGA. TCRdb stores this immuneACCESS table with in-frame sequences only. Part of the clones is absent; in the studies checked, under half of the shortfall reflects unresolved V genes, and no reason is known for the rest. That table is the source of V, J and clone size, and D and trimming were worked out from the DNA. Here the sample has about 1,900,000 clones; about 95% occur a single time. The top ten hold 0.95% to 1.5% of the sample.

For the CD8 naive samples, CD45RO-negative cells were positively selected for CCR7, yielding a CD45RA+CCR7+ population from which TemRA cells were excluded. Donors were healthy HIV-negative adults with no recently reported acute infections or vaccinations. Every donor was a Caucasian adult residing in Nashville, Tennessee, USA. Blood was obtained by leukapheresis, after which PBMCs were separated by Ficoll-Histopaque density gradient centrifugation and cryopreserved in liquid nitrogen vapor phase. Analytical flow cytometry was used to check the purity and quantity of every magnetically sorted T cell population. Each sorted fraction had its genomic DNA isolated and then quantified by UV absorbance on a Nanodrop 2000c. This specimen belongs to a study of shared clonotypes between healthy human individuals (TCRdb year 2020). Regarding the study in general: Three men and a couple of women, aged 18 to 49 years, made up the cohort. For each donor, CD4 naive and CD4 memory were each given three plates, CD8 naive was given two plates, and CD8 memory was given one plate. Blood TCR repertoires of about five healthy adults were deeply sequenced to estimate repertoire size and the extent of clonotype sharing between individuals. Libraries were prepared and TCR repertoires were sequenced by different laboratories using diverse techniques, in order to increase sequencing depth and limit assay-specific biases. Between about 0.8 and 9 billion PBMCs per donor were obtained by leukapheresis.

CDR1 and CDR2 were assigned from the germline V gene as SGHAT and FQNNGV. V trim: 0 bases; J trim: 4 bases; unmatched bases: 3. The CDR3 goes from the cysteine to the phenylalanine over 15 residues. The kept DNA is CDR3 alone, 45 bases in frame from the first base. The paper's findings and limits, for the study overall: Only blood was sampled, and tissue TCR repertoires likely differ from those in blood. About 5% of naive CD4, roughly 3.6% of naive CD8, approximately 2% of memory CD4, and about 0.4% of memory CD8 clonotypes were shared across a few donors. Because the study included a small number of donors, the genetic and exposure-history diversity represented was limited. Compared with non-shared clonotypes, the clonotypes found in all four sorted-subset donors had higher generation probabilities. Pairwise subsampling led to the expectation that sequencing depth would affect the degree of clonotype sharing among donors. Incomplete sequencing was indicated by rarefaction of sorted-subset datasets, despite the large sequencing depth. Estimated clonotype richness was generally larger for naive than for memory subsets.

The V and J genes are TRBV11-2 and TRBJ1-2, and 9 bases in between align with TRBD1. The clonotype originates from a man aged 18 to 30 in good health. Sequenced input: naive CD8+ T cells sorted from blood. The sample's cell subset or site, from its label and the paper: CD45RA+CCR7+. The CDR3 protein: CASSLDGTGFYGYTF. The base sequence is TGTGCCAGCAGCTTAGATGGGACAGGGTTCTATGGCTACACCTTC.